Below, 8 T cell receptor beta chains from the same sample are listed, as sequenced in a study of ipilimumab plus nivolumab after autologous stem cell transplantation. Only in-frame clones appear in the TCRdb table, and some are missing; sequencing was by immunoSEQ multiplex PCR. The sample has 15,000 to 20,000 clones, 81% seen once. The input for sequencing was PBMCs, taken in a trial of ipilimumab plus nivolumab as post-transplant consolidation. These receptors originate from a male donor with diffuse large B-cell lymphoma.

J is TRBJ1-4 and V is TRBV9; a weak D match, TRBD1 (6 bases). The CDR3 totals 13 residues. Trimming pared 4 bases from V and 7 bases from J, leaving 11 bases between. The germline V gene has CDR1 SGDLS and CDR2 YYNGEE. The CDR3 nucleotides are TGTGCCAGCAGCCTAGGGGGGAGTGAAAAACTGTTTTTT. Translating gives CASSLGGSEKLFF.

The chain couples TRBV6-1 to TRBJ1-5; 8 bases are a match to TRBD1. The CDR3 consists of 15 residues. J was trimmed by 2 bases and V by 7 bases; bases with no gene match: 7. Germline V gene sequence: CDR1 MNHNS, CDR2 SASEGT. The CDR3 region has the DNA TGTGCCAGCACGGGACAGGCGCTGGGCAATCAGCCCCAGCATTTT. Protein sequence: CASTGQALGNQPQHF.

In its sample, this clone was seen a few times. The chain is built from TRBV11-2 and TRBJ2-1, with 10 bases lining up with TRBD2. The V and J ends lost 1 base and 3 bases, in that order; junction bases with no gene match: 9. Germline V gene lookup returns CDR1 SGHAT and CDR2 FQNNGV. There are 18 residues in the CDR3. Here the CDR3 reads CASSLASLAGGFYNEQFF. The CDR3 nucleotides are TGTGCCAGCAGCTTAGCCTCTTTAGCGGGGGGTTTCTACAATGAGCAGTTCTTC.

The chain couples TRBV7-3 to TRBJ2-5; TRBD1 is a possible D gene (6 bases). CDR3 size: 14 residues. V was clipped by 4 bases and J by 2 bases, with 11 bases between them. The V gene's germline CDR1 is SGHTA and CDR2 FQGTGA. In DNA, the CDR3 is TGTGCCAGCAGCTCTGGTCAGGGGCAAGAGACCCAGTACTTC. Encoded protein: CASSSGQGQETQYF. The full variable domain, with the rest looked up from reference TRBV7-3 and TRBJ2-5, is GAGVSQTPSNKVTEKGKYVELRCDPISGHTALYWYRQSLGQGPEFLIYFQGTGAADDSGLPNDRFFAVRPEGSVSTLKIQRTERGDSAVYLCASSSGQGQETQYFGPGTRLLVL.

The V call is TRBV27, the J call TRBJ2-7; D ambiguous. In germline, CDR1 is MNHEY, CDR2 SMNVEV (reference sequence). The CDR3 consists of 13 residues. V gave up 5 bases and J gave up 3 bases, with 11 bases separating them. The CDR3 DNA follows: TGTGCCAGCAGTCGCCAGGTGGGCTACGAGCAGTACTTC. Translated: CASSRQVGYEQYF.

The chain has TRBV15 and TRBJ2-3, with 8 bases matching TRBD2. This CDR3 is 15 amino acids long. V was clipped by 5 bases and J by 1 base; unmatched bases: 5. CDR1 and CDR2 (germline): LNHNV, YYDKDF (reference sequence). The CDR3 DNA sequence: TGTGCCACCAGCCACGAGACTAGCGGCACAGATACGCAGTATTTT. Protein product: CATSHETSGTDTQYF.

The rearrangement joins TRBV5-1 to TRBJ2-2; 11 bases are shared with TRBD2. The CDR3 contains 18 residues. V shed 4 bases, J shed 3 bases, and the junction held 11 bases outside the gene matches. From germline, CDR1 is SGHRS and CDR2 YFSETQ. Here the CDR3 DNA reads TGCGCCAGCAGCACGGGACTAGCGGTCTTGGTTGACACCGGGGAGCTGTTTTTT. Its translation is CASSTGLAVLVDTGELFF.

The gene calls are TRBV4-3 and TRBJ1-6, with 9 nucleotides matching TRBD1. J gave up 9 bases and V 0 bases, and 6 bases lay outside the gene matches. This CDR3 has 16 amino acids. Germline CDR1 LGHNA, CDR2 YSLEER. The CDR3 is CASSQEPGQGFSPLHF. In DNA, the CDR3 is TGCGCCAGCAGCCAAGAACCGGGACAGGGCTTTTCACCCCTCCACTTT.